These 9 T cell receptor beta chains were all obtained from the same sample, sequenced in a study of PD-1 blockade in mismatch repair-deficient tumors. Profiled with immunoSEQ multiplex PCR; TCRdb holds only in-frame clones, not every one. This table holds 15,000 or so clones, 84% found once. This specimen was PBMCs, taken approximately 15 weeks after starting pembrolizumab. The receptors were sampled from an adult with mismatch repair-deficient cancer.

This chain links TRBV28 with TRBJ1-5, with D unclear. V shed 2 bases and J shed 1 base, with 9 bases lying between them. This CDR3 comprises 15 residues. CDR1 is MDHEN, CDR2 SYDVKM, per germline. In DNA form, the CDR3 reads TGTGCCAGCAGTTTAACAGTTTCGAGCAATCAGCCCCAGCATTTT. It yields the protein CASSLTVSSNQPQHF.

The rearrangement joins TRBV28 to TRBJ2-6, with 8 bases fitting TRBD1. J was trimmed by 4 bases and V by 5 bases; bases with no gene match: 13. This CDR3 comprises 18 residues. Per germline, CDR1 MDHEN and CDR2 SYDVKM. The CDR3, as DNA: TGTGCCAGCAGTCCGCGTCCCTGGACAGGGTCGGGGGCCAACGTCCTGACTTTC. This gives the protein CASSPRPWTGSGANVLTF.

The V call is TRBV27, the J call TRBJ1-1, with D possibly being TRBD1 (5 bases). The CDR3 is 12 residues long. The germline V gene encodes CDR1 MNHEY and CDR2 SMNVEV (reference sequence). V lost 7 bases and J 1 base, leaving 7 bases between the germline ends. CDR3 DNA sequence: TGTGCCAGCACCACAGGGAACACTGAAGCTTTCTTT. This gives the protein CASTTGNTEAFF.

This clone was counted only a few times. V gene TRBV11-3 combines with J gene TRBJ2-7, with 7 bases matching TRBD2. The length of the CDR3 is 15 residues. The trim removed 5 bases at V and 6 bases at J, leaving 13 bases unmatched. The germline V gene has CDR1 SGHNT and CDR2 YENEEA. CDR3 sequence reads: CASSQRAGEASEQYF. CDR3 bases: TGTGCCAGCAGCCAACGGGCGGGAGAAGCCTCCGAGCAGTACTTC.

This clone has only a few counts. The chain couples TRBV19 to TRBJ2-7, with a possible D match to TRBD1 (5 bases). The CDR3 is made up of 15 amino acids. Germline V gene lookup returns CDR1 LNHDA and CDR2 SQIVND (reference sequence). Deletions cut 6 bases from V and 3 bases from J, with 18 bases between. DNA for the CDR3: TGTGCCAGTAGCATGGGGCAGGATAGTTTCTACGAGCAGTACTTC. Its translation is CASSMGQDSFYEQYF.

The chain links TRBV5-1 to TRBJ2-1; TRBD2 agrees at 11 bases. Trimming cost V 4 bases and J 3 bases; bases outside gene matches: 3. The CDR3 contains 15 residues. From germline, CDR1 is SGHRS and CDR2 YFSETQ. The CDR3 is CASSAGTSGYNEQFF. The CDR3 DNA is TGCGCCAGCAGCGCCGGGACTAGCGGCTACAATGAGCAGTTCTTC.

J is TRBJ1-1 and V is TRBV27, with no clear D. Germline values: CDR1 MNHEY, CDR2 SMNVEV (reference sequence). The V end lost 6 bases, the J end lost 6 bases, and 14 bases lay between the germline ends. The CDR3 has 13 amino acids. CDR3 sequence: CASRPRHTAEAFF. The CDR3 nucleotides read TGTGCCAGCAGGCCGAGACATACCGCTGAAGCTTTCTTT.

The genes are TRBV11-2 and TRBJ1-2; TRBD1 matches at 9 bases. J gave up 7 bases and V 2 bases, and 5 bases lay outside the gene matches. CDR1 is SGHAT, CDR2 FQNNGV, per germline. The CDR3 sequence is 14 residues long. CDR3 nucleotides: TGTGCCAGCAGCTTATCGACAGGGGGAGGTGGCTACACCTTC. Translating it yields CASSLSTGGGGYTF.

This clone has only a few counts. The CDR3 sequence: CASSENPTGEQYF. The CDR3 nucleotides are TGTGCCAGCAGTGAAAATCCGACTGGCGAGCAGTACTTC. The rearrangement uses TRBV6-1 and TRBJ2-7; D call uncertain. The CDR3 contains 13 residues. Trimming pared 2 bases from V and 6 bases from J, leaving 11 bases between. The V gene's germline CDR1 is MNHNS and CDR2 SASEGT.